A single sample is the source of the 7 T cell receptor beta chains below, sequenced in a study of lymphopenia after photon versus proton radiotherapy. Using immunoSEQ multiplex PCR, the repertoire was profiled, and TCRdb retains in-frame clones only, with some absent. The table has 60,000 or so clones, roughly 87% seen once. Sequenced here: peripheral blood, sampled from a patient treated with proton-based radiotherapy. The receptors derive from a man older than 75 with esophageal cancer.

The genes are TRBV27 and TRBJ2-7; weak D call: TRBD1 (6 bases). CDR3 size: 15 residues. Trimming stripped 6 bases from V and 3 bases from J, with 18 bases between. Per germline, CDR1 MNHEY and CDR2 SMNVEV (reference sequence). The CDR3 reads CASSPAGTRSYEQYF. CDR3 bases: TGTGCCAGCAGCCCGGCCGGGACAAGGAGCTACGAGCAGTACTTC.

The chain joins TRBV4-1 to TRBJ2-5; possibly TRBD2 for D (6 bases). The CDR3 has 16 amino acids. Trimming removed 3 bases at V and 7 bases at J, with 21 bases between. Germline CDR1 and CDR2: MGHRA and YSYEKL. The CDR3 sequence is CASSHSTTLPGGTQYF. For the CDR3, the DNA is TGCGCCAGCAGCCACAGCACGACACTTCCCGGGGGGACCCAGTACTTC.

V is TRBV5-1 and J is TRBJ1-1, with D perhaps TRBD1 (5 bases). V gave up 5 bases and J gave up 4 bases, with 12 bases separating them. CDR3 length: 13 residues. The germline gives CDR1 SGHRS, CDR2 YFSETQ. CDR3 bases: TGCGCCAGCAGAACAGACAGTGTCACTGAAGCTTTCTTT. This translates into CASRTDSVTEAFF. Drawing the rest from reference TRBV5-1 and TRBJ1-1, the complete variable domain is KAGVTQTPRYLIKTRGQQVTLSCSPISGHRSVSWYQQTPGQGLQFLFEYFSETQRNKGNFPGRFSGRQFSNSRSEMNVSTLELGDSALYLCASRTDSVTEAFFGQGTRLTVV.

The genes are TRBV2 and TRBJ1-5; no clear D. Germline CDR1 and CDR2: SNHLY and FYNNEI. The CDR3 loop spans 11 amino acids. The V and J ends lost 4 bases and 9 bases respectively, with 7 bases between them. The CDR3 is CASSGVWPQHF. The DNA of the CDR3 is TGTGCCAGCAGTGGCGTTTGGCCCCAGCATTTT.

The rearrangement links TRBV7-9 to TRBJ1-2; D uncertain. The V gene lost 1 base and the J gene lost 10 bases, with 13 bases spanning the gap. The CDR3 runs 13 residues. CDR1 is SEHNR and CDR2 is FQNEAQ in the germline V gene (reference sequence). The CDR3 DNA is TGTGCCAGCAGCTTAGGAGGCAGCTTTTTCTACACCTTC. It encodes CASSLGGSFFYTF. The variable domain in full, completed from reference TRBV7-9 and TRBJ1-2, reads DTGVSQNPRHKITKRGQNVTFRCDPISEHNRLYWYRQTLGQGPEFLTYFQNEAQLEKSRLLSDRFSAERPKGSFSTLEIQRTEQGDSAMYLCASSLGGSFFYTFGSGTRLTVV.

The rearrangement links TRBV2 to TRBJ1-1, with TRBD1 identical over 8 bases. Looked up from germline, CDR1 is SNHLY and CDR2 is FYNNEI. V lost 6 bases and J lost 4; bases outside the gene matches: 4. CDR3 size: 13 residues. The DNA of the CDR3 is TGTGCCAGCAGAGGACAGGGCGGCACTGAAGCTTTCTTT. Protein product: CASRGQGGTEAFF.

The rearrangement links TRBV7-3 to TRBJ2-2; 14 nucleotides agree with TRBD2. This CDR3 has 19 residues. The V gene end was trimmed by 3 bases and the J gene end by 1 base; junction bases not matched to a gene: 7. Germline V lookup: CDR1 SGHTA, CDR2 FQGTGA. The CDR3 nucleotides read TGTGCCAGCAGCTTGGATAAGGGGACTAGCGGGGGGAACACCGGGGAGCTGTTTTTT. Encoded protein: CASSLDKGTSGGNTGELFF.